This T cell receptor (beta chain) was found in a study of blood T cell repertoires in COVID-19. Repertoires were generated with immunoSEQ multiplex PCR, while TCRdb's copy carries only in-frame clones and drops some. Of under 200,000 clones detected, about 88% appear once; the ten largest clones hold under 0.65%. Germline V lookup: CDR1 SGHTS, CDR2 YDEGEE. CDR3 length: 15 residues. The V gene lost 0 bases and the J gene lost 2 bases, with 10 bases spanning the gap. This clone was observed a few times. The receptor was isolated from a man in his fifties or sixties with COVID-19, enrolled during active disease. The V and J genes are TRBV5-8 and TRBJ2-3, with D possibly matching TRBD2 (6 bases). Sample: peripheral blood. The CDR3 loop is CASSLAVADTDTQYF. In DNA form, the CDR3 reads TGTGCCAGCAGCTTGGCGGTAGCGGACACAGATACGCAGTATTTT. The whole variable domain, remainder taken from reference TRBV5-8 and TRBJ2-3, is EAGVTQSPTHLIKTRGQQATLRCSPISGHTSVYWYQQALGLGLQFLLWYDEGEERNRGNFPPRFSGRQFPNYSSELNVNALELEDSALYLCASSLAVADTDTQYFGPGTRLTVL.